The sequence of this T cell receptor beta chain was determined in a study of post-analysis software for immune sequencing data. Findings of the study overall: Normalized Chao1 diversity was significantly lower in multiple sclerosis patients than in controls.

About this clonotype: As yet, its antigen is unknown.

cDNA libraries for TCR beta contained unique molecular identifiers. Each CDR3 protein gets one entry after TCRdb re-called the PCR reads with MiXCR. In the table there are approximately 570,000 distinct CDR3 sequences, around 40% of which are singletons. Input material: blood. The sequence was obtained from a girl between 10 and 17 years old with multiple sclerosis.

CDR3 loop: CASSLTGQGLQETQYF. The CDR3 DNA follows: TGTGCCAGCAGCCTAACTGGACAGGGTCTCCAAGAGACCCAGTACTTC. This rearrangement joins TRBV12-3 or TRBV12-4 to TRBJ2-5; 8 bases are a match to TRBD1. V lost 6 bases to trimming and J lost 1 base; unmatched junction nucleotides: 10. This CDR3 contains 16 residues.